These 6 T cell receptor beta chains were sequenced from one sample in a study of CD4 T cells in relation to SARS-CoV-2 and coronaviruses. Repertoires were generated with immunoSEQ multiplex PCR, while TCRdb's copy carries only in-frame clones and drops some. The sample has 65,000 or so clones, approximately 94% seen once. CD4+ T cells from unexposed donors were obtained before the COVID-19 pandemic (2011-2018). Sequencing was carried out using naive CD4+ T cells from PBMCs. Subset specified: naive CD4+ T cells isolated by negative enrichment. These receptors were obtained from a human donor in good health.

This chain connects TRBV30 to TRBJ1-3; D unclear. The CDR3 consists of 16 residues. V was pared by 0 bases and J by 2 bases, with 14 bases between. Germline CDR1 reads GTSNPN; CDR2 reads SVGIG (reference sequence). The CDR3 nucleotides are TGTGCCTGGAGTGTACTCGCTACCGGGGCTGGAAACACCATATATTTT. Residues: CAWSVLATGAGNTIYF.

V is TRBV7-8 and J is TRBJ1-4; D call uncertain. V lost 3 bases, J lost 0 bases, and 8 bases lay in between. The germline gives CDR1 SGHVS, CDR2 FQNEAQ. The CDR3 has 15 residues. The CDR3 is CASSFGVATNEKLFF. The CDR3 nucleotides are TGTGCCAGCAGCTTTGGCGTTGCAACTAATGAAAAACTGTTTTTT.

This clone appeared once. The V and J genes are TRBV20-1 and TRBJ2-5; no clear D. V lost 3 bases and J 9 bases, leaving 5 bases between the germline ends. The germline V gene encodes CDR1 DFQATT and CDR2 SNEGSKA (reference sequence). This CDR3 comprises 9 residues. CDR3 DNA sequence: TGCAGTGCTAGGGGTCCCCAGTACTTC. Its translation is CSARGPQYF.

V gene TRBV11-1 combines with J gene TRBJ2-2; D might be TRBD2 (6 bases). Trimming took 2 bases from V and 9 from J, leaving 16 bases between them. Per the germline V gene, CDR1 is SGHAT and CDR2 is FQDESV (reference sequence). The CDR3 runs to 15 residues. CDR3 in amino acids: CASSLNPGGNRELFF. CDR3 bases: TGTGCCAGCAGCTTAAATCCCGGAGGGAACCGGGAGCTGTTTTTT.

The table lists this clone with a count of one. This chain uses TRBV5-1 with TRBJ1-1; D unresolved. The CDR3 is 14 residues long. V lost 0 bases and J 1 base, leaving 7 bases between the germline ends. The germline CDR1 and CDR2 sequences are SGHRS and YFSETQ. The DNA for the CDR3 is TGCGCCAGCAGCTTGGACACAGCGAACACTGAAGCTTTCTTT. This gives the protein CASSLDTANTEAFF.

The gene calls are TRBV4-1 and TRBJ2-7; 10 positions match TRBD2. V trimming: 0 bases; J trimming: 3 bases; junction bases outside the gene matches: 8. The CDR3 spans 17 residues. Germline CDR1 MGHRA, CDR2 YSYEKL. The DNA for the CDR3 is TGCGCCAGCAGCCAAGATCTCCCTAGCGGGAGCCTCTACGAGCAGTACTTC. Translation gives CASSQDLPSGSLYEQYF.